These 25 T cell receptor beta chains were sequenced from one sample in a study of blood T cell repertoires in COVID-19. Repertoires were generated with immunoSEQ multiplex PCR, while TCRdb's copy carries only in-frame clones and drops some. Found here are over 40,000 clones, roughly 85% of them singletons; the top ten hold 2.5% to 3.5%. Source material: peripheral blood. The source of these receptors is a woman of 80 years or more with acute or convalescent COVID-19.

The CDR3 protein is CASSYAGLATEAFF. CDR3 DNA: TGTGCCAGCAGTTACGCGGGGTTGGCCACTGAAGCTTTCTTT. The chain is built from TRBV6-2 or TRBV6-3 and TRBJ1-1; D is unresolved. From germline, CDR1 is MNHEY and CDR2 SVGEGT. The V and J ends lost 2 bases and 4 bases respectively, with 11 bases between them. The CDR3 runs to 14 residues.

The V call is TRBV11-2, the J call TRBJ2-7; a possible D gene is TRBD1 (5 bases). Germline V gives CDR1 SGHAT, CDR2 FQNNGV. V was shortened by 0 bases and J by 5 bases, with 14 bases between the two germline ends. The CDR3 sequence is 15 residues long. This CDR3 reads CASSLENLKGNEQYF. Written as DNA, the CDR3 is TGTGCCAGCAGCTTAGAGAACTTAAAGGGGAACGAGCAGTACTTC. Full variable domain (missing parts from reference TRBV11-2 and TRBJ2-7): EAGVAQSPRYKIIEKRQSVAFWCNPISGHATLYWYQQILGQGPKLLIQFQNNGVVDDSQLPKDRFSAERLKGVDSTLKIQPAKLEDSAVYLCASSLENLKGNEQYFGPGTRLTVT.

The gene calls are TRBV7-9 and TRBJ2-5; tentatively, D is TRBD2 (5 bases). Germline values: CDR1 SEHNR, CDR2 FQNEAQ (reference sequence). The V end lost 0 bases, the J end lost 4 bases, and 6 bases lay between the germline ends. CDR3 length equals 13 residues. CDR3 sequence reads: CASSLAGLETQYF. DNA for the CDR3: TGTGCCAGCAGCTTAGCAGGACTAGAGACCCAGTACTTC. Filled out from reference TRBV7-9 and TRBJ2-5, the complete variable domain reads DTGVSQNPRHKITKRGQNVTFRCDPISEHNRLYWYRQTLGQGPEFLTYFQNEAQLEKSRLLSDRFSAERPKGSFSTLEIQRTEQGDSAMYLCASSLAGLETQYFGPGTRLLVL.

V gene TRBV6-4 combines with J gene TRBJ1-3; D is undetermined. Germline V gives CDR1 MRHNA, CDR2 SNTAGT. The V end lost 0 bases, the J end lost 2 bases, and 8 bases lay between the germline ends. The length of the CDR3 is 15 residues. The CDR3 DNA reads TGTGCCAGCAGTGACTCATACGGTGCTGGAAACACCATATATTTT. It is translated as CASSDSYGAGNTIYF.

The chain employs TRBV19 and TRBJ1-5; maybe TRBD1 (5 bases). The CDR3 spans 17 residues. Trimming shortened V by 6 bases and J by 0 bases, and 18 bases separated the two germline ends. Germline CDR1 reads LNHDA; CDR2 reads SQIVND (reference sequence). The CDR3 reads CASSDSGHIISNQPQHF. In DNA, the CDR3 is TGTGCCAGTAGCGACTCCGGACATATCATTAGCAATCAGCCCCAGCATTTT. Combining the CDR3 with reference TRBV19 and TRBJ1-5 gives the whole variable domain DGGITQSPKYLFRKEGQNVTLSCEQNLNHDAMYWYRQDPGQGLRLIYYSQIVNDFQKGDIAEGYSVSREKKESFPLTVTSAQKNPTAFYLCASSDSGHIISNQPQHFGDGTRLSIL.

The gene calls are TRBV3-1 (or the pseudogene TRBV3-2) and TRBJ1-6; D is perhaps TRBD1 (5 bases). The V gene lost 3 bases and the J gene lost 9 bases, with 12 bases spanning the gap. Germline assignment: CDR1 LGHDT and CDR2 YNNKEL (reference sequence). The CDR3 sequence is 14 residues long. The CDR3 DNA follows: TGTGCCAGCAGCCAGGGGAGGGGAGGTTCACCCCTCCACTTT. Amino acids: CASSQGRGGSPLHF.

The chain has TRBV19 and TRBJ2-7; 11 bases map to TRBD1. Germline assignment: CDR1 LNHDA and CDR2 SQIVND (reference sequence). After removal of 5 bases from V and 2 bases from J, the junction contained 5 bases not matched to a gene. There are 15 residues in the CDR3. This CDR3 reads CASSPRDRGAYEQYF. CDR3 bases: TGTGCCAGTAGTCCCCGGGACAGGGGGGCCTACGAGCAGTACTTC.

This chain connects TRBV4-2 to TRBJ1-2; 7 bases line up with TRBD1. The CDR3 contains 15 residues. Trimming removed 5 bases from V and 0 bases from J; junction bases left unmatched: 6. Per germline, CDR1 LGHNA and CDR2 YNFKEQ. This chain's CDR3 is CASSADRVANYGYTF. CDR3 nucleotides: TGTGCCAGCAGCGCCGACAGGGTCGCTAACTATGGCTACACCTTC.

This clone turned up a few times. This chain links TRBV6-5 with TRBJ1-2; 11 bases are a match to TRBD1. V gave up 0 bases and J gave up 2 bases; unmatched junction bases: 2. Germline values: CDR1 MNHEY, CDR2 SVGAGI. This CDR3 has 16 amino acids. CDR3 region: CASSYSRTGGNYGYTF. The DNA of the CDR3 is TGTGCCAGCAGTTACTCCCGGACAGGGGGCAACTATGGCTACACCTTC.

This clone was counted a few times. In DNA, the CDR3 is TGTGCCAGCAGTTCCCGACAGGCTAATGAAAAACTGTTTTTT. Residues: CASSSRQANEKLFF. The chain has TRBV3-1 (or the pseudogene TRBV3-2) and TRBJ1-4, with TRBD1 as a possible D gene (6 bases). CDR1 is LGHDT, CDR2 YNNKEL, per germline (reference sequence). Trimming removed 6 bases at V and 3 bases at J, with 11 bases between. CDR3 length equals 14 residues.

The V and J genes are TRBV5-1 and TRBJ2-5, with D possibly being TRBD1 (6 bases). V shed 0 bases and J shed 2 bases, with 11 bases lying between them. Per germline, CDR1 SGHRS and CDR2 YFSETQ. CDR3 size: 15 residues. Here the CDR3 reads CASSLEGDGQETQYF. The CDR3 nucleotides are TGCGCCAGCAGCTTGGAGGGGGATGGACAAGAGACCCAGTACTTC.

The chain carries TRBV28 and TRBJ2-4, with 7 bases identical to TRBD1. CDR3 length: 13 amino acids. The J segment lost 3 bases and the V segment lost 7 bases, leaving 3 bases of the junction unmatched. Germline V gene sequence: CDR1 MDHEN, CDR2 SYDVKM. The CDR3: CASNDRVKNIQYF. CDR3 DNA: TGTGCCAGCAATGACAGGGTCAAAAACATTCAGTACTTC.

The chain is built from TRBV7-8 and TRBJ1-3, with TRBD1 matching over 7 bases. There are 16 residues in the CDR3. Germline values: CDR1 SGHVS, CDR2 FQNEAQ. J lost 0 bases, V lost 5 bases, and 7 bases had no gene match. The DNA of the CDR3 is TGTGCCAGCAGCCCATACGACAGGGACTCTGGAAACACCATATATTTT. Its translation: CASSPYDRDSGNTIYF.

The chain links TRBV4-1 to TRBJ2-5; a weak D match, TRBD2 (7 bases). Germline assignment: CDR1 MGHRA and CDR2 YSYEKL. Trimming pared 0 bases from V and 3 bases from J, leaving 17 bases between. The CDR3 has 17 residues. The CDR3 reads CASSQDGGRGPEETQYF. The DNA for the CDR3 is TGCGCCAGCAGCCAAGATGGAGGGCGGGGGCCGGAAGAGACCCAGTACTTC.

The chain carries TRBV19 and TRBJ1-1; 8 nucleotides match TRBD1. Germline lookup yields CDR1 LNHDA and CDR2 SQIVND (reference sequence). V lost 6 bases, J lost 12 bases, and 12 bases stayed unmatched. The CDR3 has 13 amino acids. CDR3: CASRVNSDRDPFF. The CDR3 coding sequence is TGTGCCAGTAGGGTAAATTCGGACAGGGACCCTTTCTTT.

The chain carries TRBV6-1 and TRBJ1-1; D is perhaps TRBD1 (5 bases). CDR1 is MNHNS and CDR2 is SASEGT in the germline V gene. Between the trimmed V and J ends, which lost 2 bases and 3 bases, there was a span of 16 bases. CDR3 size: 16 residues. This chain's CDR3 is CASSEIGGVGDTEAFF. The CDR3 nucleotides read TGTGCCAGCAGTGAAATCGGAGGGGTGGGTGACACTGAAGCTTTCTTT.

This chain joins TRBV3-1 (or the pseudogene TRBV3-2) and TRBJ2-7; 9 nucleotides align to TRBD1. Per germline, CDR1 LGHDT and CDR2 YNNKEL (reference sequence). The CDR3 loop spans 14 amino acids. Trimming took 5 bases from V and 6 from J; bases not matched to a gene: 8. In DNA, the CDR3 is TGTGCCAGCAGCTTGACAGGGGGAAGGAGCGAGCAGTACTTC. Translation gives CASSLTGGRSEQYF.

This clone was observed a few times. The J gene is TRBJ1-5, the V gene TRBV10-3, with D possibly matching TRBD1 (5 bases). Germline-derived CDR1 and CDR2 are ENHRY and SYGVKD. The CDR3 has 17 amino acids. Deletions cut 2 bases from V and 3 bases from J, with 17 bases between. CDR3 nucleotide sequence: TGTGCCATCAGTGAGGGGTCCGGTCTCAGGGTCAATCAGCCCCAGCATTTT. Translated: CAISEGSGLRVNQPQHF.

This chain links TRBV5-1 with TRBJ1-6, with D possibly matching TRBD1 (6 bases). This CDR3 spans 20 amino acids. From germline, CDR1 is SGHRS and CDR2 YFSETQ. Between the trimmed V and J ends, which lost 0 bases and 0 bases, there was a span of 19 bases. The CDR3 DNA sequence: TGCGCCAGCAGCTTGGATGGACAGAAACACCGGGGCTCCTATAATTCACCCCTCCACTTT. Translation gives CASSLDGQKHRGSYNSPLHF. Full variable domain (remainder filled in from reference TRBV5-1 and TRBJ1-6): KAGVTQTPRYLIKTRGQQVTLSCSPISGHRSVSWYQQTPGQGLQFLFEYFSETQRNKGNFPGRFSGRQFSNSRSEMNVSTLELGDSALYLCASSLDGQKHRGSYNSPLHFGNGTRLTVT.

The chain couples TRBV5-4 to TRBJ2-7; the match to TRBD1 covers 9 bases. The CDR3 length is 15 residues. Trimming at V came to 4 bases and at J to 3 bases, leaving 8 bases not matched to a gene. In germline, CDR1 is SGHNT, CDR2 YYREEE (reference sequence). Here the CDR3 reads CASSPRTGEGYEQYF. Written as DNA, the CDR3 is TGTGCCAGCAGCCCAAGGACAGGGGAGGGCTACGAGCAGTACTTC.

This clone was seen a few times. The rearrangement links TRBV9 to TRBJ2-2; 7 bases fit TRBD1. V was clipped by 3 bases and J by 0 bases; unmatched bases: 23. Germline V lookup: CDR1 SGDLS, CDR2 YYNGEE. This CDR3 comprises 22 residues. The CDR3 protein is CASSGPTGNTLMNEANTGELFF. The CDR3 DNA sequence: TGTGCCAGCAGCGGACCGACAGGGAACACCCTAATGAACGAGGCGAACACCGGGGAGCTGTTTTTT.

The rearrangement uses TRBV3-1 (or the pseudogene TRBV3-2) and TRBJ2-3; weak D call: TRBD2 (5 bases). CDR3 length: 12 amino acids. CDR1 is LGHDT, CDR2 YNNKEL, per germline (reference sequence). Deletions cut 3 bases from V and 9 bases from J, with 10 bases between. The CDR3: CASSQEDGTQYF. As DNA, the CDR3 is TGTGCCAGCAGCCAGGAGGACGGGACGCAGTATTTT.

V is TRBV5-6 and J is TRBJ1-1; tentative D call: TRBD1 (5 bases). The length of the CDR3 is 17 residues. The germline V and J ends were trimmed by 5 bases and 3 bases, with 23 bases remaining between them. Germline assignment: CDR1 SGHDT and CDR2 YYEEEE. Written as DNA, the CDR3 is TGTGCCAGCAGGATGGGGGGGAGGGAGCTTATGGACACTGAAGCTTTCTTT. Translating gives CASRMGGRELMDTEAFF. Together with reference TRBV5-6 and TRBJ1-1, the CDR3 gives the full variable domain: DAGVTQSPTHLIKTRGQQVTLRCSPKSGHDTVSWYQQALGQGPQFIFQYYEEEERQRGNFPDRFSGHQFPNYSSELNVNALLLGDSALYLCASRMGGRELMDTEAFFGQGTRLTVV.

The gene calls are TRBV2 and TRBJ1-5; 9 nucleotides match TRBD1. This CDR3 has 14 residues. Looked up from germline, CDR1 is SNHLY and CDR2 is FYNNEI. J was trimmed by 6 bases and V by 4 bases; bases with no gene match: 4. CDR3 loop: CASSALDRGQPQHF. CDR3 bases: TGTGCCAGCAGTGCTTTGGACAGGGGTCAGCCCCAGCATTTT.

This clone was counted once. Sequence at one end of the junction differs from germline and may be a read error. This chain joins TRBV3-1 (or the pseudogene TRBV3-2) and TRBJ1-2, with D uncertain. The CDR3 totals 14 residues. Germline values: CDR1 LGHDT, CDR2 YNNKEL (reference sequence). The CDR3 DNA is TGTGCCAGCAGCCAAGGGCCGGGTAACGATGGCTACACCTTC. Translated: CASSQGPGNDGYTF.